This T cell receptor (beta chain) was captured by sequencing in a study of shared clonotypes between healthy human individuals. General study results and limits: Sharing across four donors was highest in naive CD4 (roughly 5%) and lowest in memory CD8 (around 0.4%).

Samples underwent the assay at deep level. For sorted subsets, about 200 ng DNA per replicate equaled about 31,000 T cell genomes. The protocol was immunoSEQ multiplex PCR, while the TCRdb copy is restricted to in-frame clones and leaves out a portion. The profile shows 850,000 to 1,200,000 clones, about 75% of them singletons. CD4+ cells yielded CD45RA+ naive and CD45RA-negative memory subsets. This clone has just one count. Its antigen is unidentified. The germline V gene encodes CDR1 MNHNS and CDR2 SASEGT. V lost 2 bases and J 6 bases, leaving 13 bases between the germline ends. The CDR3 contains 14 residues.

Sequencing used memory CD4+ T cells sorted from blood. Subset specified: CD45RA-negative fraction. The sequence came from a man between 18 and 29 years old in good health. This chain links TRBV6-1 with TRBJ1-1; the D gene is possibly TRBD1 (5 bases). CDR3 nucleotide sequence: TGTGCCAGCAGTGAATTGTATCGGGGACCTGAAGCTTTCTTT. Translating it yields CASSELYRGPEAFF.